The 17 T cell receptor beta chains listed next were all sequenced from one sample in a study of cytotoxic CD8 clonotypes in ibrutinib-treated CLL. Only in-frame clones appear in the TCRdb table, and some are missing; sequencing was by immunoSEQ multiplex PCR. The repertoire has around 97,000 clones, about 72% of them found once; the top ten carry about 30%. Sequenced material: PBMCs, taken after 12 months of ibrutinib treatment. The receptors here all came from a human donor with chronic lymphocytic leukemia.

The chain joins TRBV6-1 to TRBJ1-2; D remains unclear. Germline V gives CDR1 MNHNS, CDR2 SASEGT. This CDR3 is 11 amino acids long. For the CDR3, the DNA is TGTGTAACGGGTTGGGGCTATGGCTACACCTTC. Protein: CVTGWGYGYTF.

The chain recombines TRBV6-1 with TRBJ1-2, with D unresolved. Looked up from germline, CDR1 is MNHNS and CDR2 is SASEGT. The ends were cut back, 4 bases at V and 5 bases at J, with 8 bases in the middle. This CDR3 region has 12 residues. CDR3 DNA: TGTGCCAGCAGTGCGGATCGTTATGGCTACACCTTC. This gives the protein CASSADRYGYTF.

V and J are TRBV5-1 and TRBJ2-7, with 7 bases fitting TRBD1. The CDR3 consists of 14 residues. From germline, CDR1 is SGHRS and CDR2 YFSETQ. V was pared by 3 bases and J by 2 bases, with 5 bases of the junction left unmatched. CDR3 protein: CASSSGTAPYEQYF. DNA for the CDR3: TGCGCCAGCAGCTCCGGGACAGCTCCCTACGAGCAGTACTTC. Supplemented by reference TRBV5-1 and TRBJ2-7, the full variable domain reads KAGVTQTPRYLIKTRGQQVTLSCSPISGHRSVSWYQQTPGQGLQFLFEYFSETQRNKGNFPGRFSGRQFSNSRSEMNVSTLELGDSALYLCASSSGTAPYEQYFGPGTRLTVT.

This clone was found once. V usage is TRBV5-1 and J usage is TRBJ1-1; a possible D gene is TRBD1 (6 bases). Trimming stripped 3 bases from V and 10 bases from J, with 13 bases between. This CDR3 is 12 amino acids long. Germline CDR1 SGHRS, CDR2 YFSETQ. CDR3 loop: CASSSGGGSAFF. CDR3 bases: TGCGCCAGCAGCTCCGGGGGCGGATCAGCTTTCTTT.

This clone was observed a few times. V is TRBV20-1 and J is TRBJ1-6, with 8 bases fitting TRBD1. The trim removed 6 bases at V and 14 bases at J, leaving 6 bases unmatched. This CDR3 is 11 amino acids long. CDR1 is DFQATT, CDR2 SNEGSKA, per germline (reference sequence). CDR3 amino acids: CSATADRALHF. Written as DNA, the CDR3 is TGCAGTGCCACCGCGGACAGGGCCCTCCACTTT.

This clone was counted a few times. The chain employs TRBV6-1 and TRBJ2-5; TRBD2 matches 8 bases. Trimming removed 0 bases from V and 4 bases from J; junction bases left unmatched: 1. Germline V gene lookup returns CDR1 MNHNS and CDR2 SASEGT. This CDR3 has 14 amino acids. Here the CDR3 DNA reads TGTGCCAGCAGTGAAGCGAGCGGGGGAGAGACCCAGTACTTC. It specifies CASSEASGGETQYF.

This clone was counted between two and nine times. This chain links TRBV30 with TRBJ2-7; possible D gene TRBD1, 5 bases. Trimming left V 7 bases short and J 4 bases short, with 20 bases between. Germline V gives CDR1 GTSNPN, CDR2 SVGIG (reference sequence). The CDR3 length is 14 residues. The chain's CDR3 is CASRKGRQLYEQYF. Here the CDR3 DNA reads TGTGCCTCGAGGAAGGGGCGCCAACTTTACGAGCAGTACTTC.

The rearrangement uses TRBV5-6 and TRBJ2-7; D call uncertain. In germline, CDR1 is SGHDT, CDR2 YYEEEE. CDR3 length equals 16 residues. V was clipped by 1 base and J by 1 base, with 15 bases between them. CDR3 loop: CASSLQGSLISYEQYF. In nucleotides, the CDR3 is TGTGCCAGCAGCTTGCAAGGCAGTCTAATTTCCTACGAGCAGTACTTC.

This sequence joins TRBV7-3 and TRBJ1-5; TRBD1 might be the D (5 bases). CDR3 length: 15 amino acids. The germline gives CDR1 SGHTA, CDR2 FQGTGA. Trimming removed 5 bases at V and 4 bases at J, with 15 bases between. The CDR3 region has the DNA TGTGCCAGCAGCAGGGACGGGTCGGGGAATCAGCCCCAGCATTTT. Its protein product is CASSRDGSGNQPQHF.

The chain combines TRBV6-1 with TRBJ1-5, with 7 bases that match TRBD1. The CDR3 extends over 14 amino acids. Germline assignment: CDR1 MNHNS and CDR2 SASEGT. V trimming: 10 bases; J trimming: 1 base; junction bases outside the gene matches: 7. The CDR3 bases are TGTGCCACCCAGGGGGGACAGAGCAATCAGCCCCAGCATTTT. Amino acid sequence: CATQGGQSNQPQHF.

The chain joins TRBV5-1 to TRBJ2-5; the D gene is possibly TRBD1 (6 bases). The CDR3 extends over 17 amino acids. Trimming took 0 bases from V and 1 from J, leaving 16 bases between them. Germline CDR1 and CDR2: SGHRS and YFSETQ. The DNA for the CDR3 is TGCGCCAGCAGCTTGGGACAGTGGCAGGGGCTCCAAGAGACCCAGTACTTC. It yields the protein CASSLGQWQGLQETQYF.

The chain carries TRBV19 and TRBJ2-7; TRBD1 is a possible D gene (5 bases). CDR3 length: 12 amino acids. V was clipped by 4 bases and J by 6 bases, with 10 bases between them. Germline V lookup: CDR1 LNHDA, CDR2 SQIVND (reference sequence). In DNA form, the CDR3 reads TGTGCCAGTAGTAGCCAGGGCATCGAGCAGTACTTC. Its protein is CASSSQGIEQYF.

The chain's CDR3 is CASSLGWLAGANTQYF. The CDR3 DNA sequence: TGTGCCAGCAGCTTAGGATGGCTAGCGGGGGCAAATACGCAGTATTTT. The genes are TRBV7-2 and TRBJ2-3, with 10 bases lining up with TRBD2. Trimming took 1 base from V and 7 from J; bases not matched to a gene: 8. The CDR3 sequence is 16 residues long. Per germline, CDR1 SGHTA and CDR2 FQGNSA.

This clone was recorded a few times. This sequence joins TRBV5-4 and TRBJ1-2; 7 bases are shared with TRBD1. Germline V lookup: CDR1 SGHNT, CDR2 YYREEE (reference sequence). The CDR3 runs to 13 residues. V lost 4 bases to trimming and J lost 10 bases; unmatched junction nucleotides: 10. For the CDR3, the DNA is TGTGCCAGCAGCGCCCCGGGACAGATCCTCTACACCTTC. Translating gives CASSAPGQILYTF.

This sequence joins TRBV21-1 and TRBJ2-1; the table's D call, TRBD1, was not checked against the DNA. TRBV21-1 is an annotated pseudogene. The CDR3 sequence is 14 residues long. The CDR3 sequence: CASRRQGAQNEQFF. The DNA for the CDR3 is TGTGCCAGCAGGAGACAGGGGGCGCAGAATGAGCAGTTCTTC.

The chain carries TRBV4-1 and TRBJ2-3, with TRBD2 identical over 11 bases. V shed 0 bases, J shed 6 bases, and the junction held 8 bases outside the gene matches. Germline V lookup: CDR1 MGHRA, CDR2 YSYEKL. The CDR3 length is 17 residues. The CDR3 is CASSQETSGAPSDTQYF. In DNA, the CDR3 is TGCGCCAGCAGCCAAGAGACTAGCGGGGCCCCCTCGGATACGCAGTATTTT.

The chain has TRBV7-2 and TRBJ1-2; 7 nucleotides line up with TRBD1. Trimming removed 6 bases from V and 1 base from J; junction bases left unmatched: 5. This CDR3 contains 14 residues. CDR1 and CDR2 from the germline V gene are SGHTA and FQGNSA. CDR3 in amino acids: CASRLGGINYGYTF. Written as DNA, the CDR3 is TGTGCCAGCAGGCTAGGGGGCATTAACTATGGCTACACCTTC.